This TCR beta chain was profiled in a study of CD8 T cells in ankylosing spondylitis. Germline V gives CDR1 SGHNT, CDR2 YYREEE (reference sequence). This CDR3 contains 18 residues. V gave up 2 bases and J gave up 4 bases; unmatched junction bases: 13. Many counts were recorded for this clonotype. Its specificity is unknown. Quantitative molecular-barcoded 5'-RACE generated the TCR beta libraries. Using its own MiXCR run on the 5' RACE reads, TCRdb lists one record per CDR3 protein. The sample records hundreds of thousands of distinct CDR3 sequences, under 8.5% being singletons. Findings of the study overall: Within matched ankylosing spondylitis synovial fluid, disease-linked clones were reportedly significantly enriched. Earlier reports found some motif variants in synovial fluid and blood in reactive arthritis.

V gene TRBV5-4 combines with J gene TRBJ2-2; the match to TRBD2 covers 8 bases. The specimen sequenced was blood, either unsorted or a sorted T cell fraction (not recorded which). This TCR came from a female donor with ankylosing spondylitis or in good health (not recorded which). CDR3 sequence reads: CASSLARQAGVGTGELFF. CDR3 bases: TGTGCCAGCAGCTTAGCTAGACAAGCGGGAGTGGGCACCGGGGAGCTGTTTTTT.